One and the same sample provided the 15 T cell receptor beta chains below, sequenced in a study of T cell changes during pregnancy in multiple sclerosis. The repertoire was sequenced with immunoSEQ multiplex PCR; TCRdb's copy has only in-frame clones and lacks some. Here the sample spans under 85,000 clones, about nine tenths being singletons. Here the sequenced sample was peripheral blood, taken in the third trimester of pregnancy. These receptors originate from a female donor with multiple sclerosis, enrolled in a pregnancy study.

This chain links TRBV19 with TRBJ2-1; D is uncertain. V was trimmed by 3 bases and J by 2 bases, leaving 11 bases between them. CDR1 and CDR2 (germline): LNHDA, SQIVND (reference sequence). CDR3 length: 15 residues. CDR3 residues: CASSMERRTYNEQFF. The CDR3 bases are TGTGCCAGTAGTATGGAACGGCGGACCTACAATGAGCAGTTCTTC.

The V call is TRBV6-5, the J call TRBJ2-7, with 8 positions matching TRBD2. The length of the CDR3 is 14 residues. Trimming at V came to 3 bases and at J to 2 bases, leaving 3 bases not matched to a gene. Germline lookup yields CDR1 MNHEY and CDR2 SVGAGI. CDR3 sequence: CASSYRRGAYEQYF. CDR3 sequence (DNA): TGTGCCAGCAGTTATCGGCGGGGGGCCTACGAGCAGTACTTC.

This sequence joins TRBV25-1 and TRBJ2-1; TRBD1 is a possible D gene (6 bases). In germline, CDR1 is MGHDK, CDR2 SYGVNS. The CDR3 has 15 residues. The V end lost 4 bases, the J end lost 5 bases, and 15 bases lay between the germline ends. CDR3 region: CASSGDRSDDNEQFF. The CDR3 bases are TGTGCCAGCAGTGGCGACAGGAGTGATGACAATGAGCAGTTCTTC.

The gene calls are TRBV7-2 and TRBJ1-3; 8 nucleotides match TRBD1. After removal of 5 bases from V and 6 bases from J, the junction contained 9 bases not matched to a gene. Germline V gene data show CDR1 as SGHTA and CDR2 as FQGNSA. The CDR3 has 15 residues. The CDR3 region has the DNA TGTGCCAGCAGCGCCCGGACAGGGTTTGCAAACACCATATATTTT. This sequence encodes CASSARTGFANTIYF.

The rearrangement uses TRBV13 and TRBJ2-5; the D gene is possibly TRBD1 (6 bases). Matching the DNA end better, TRBJ2-7 makes the J call doubtful. This CDR3 is built from 14 residues. In germline, CDR1 is PRHDT, CDR2 FYEKMQ (reference sequence). For the CDR3, the DNA is TGTGCCAGCAGCAAGCAACAGGGCACCTACGAGCAGTACTTC. Protein product: CASSKQQGTYEQYF.

The CDR3 spells CAWSATTGSQRYTF. The CDR3 DNA is TGTGCCTGGAGTGCTACAACAGGGAGTCAACGCTACACCTTC. The chain has TRBV30 and TRBJ1-2; possibly TRBD1 for D (6 bases). Trimming took off 1 base at V and 9 bases at J, with 18 bases between the two ends. This CDR3 is built from 14 residues. Germline V lookup: CDR1 GTSNPN, CDR2 SVGIG (reference sequence).

The rearrangement joins TRBV28 to TRBJ1-3, with D uncertain. CDR1 and CDR2 (germline): MDHEN, SYDVKM. CDR3 length: 14 amino acids. V lost 5 bases to trimming and J lost 0 bases, with 8 bases between them. The CDR3 DNA reads TGTGCCAGCAGTCCCCCCTTCTCTGGAAACACCATATATTTT. Encoded protein: CASSPPFSGNTIYF.

The chain carries TRBV5-8 and TRBJ1-2; the D gene is possibly TRBD1 (6 bases). CDR3 length: 13 amino acids. Trimming took off 1 base at V and 9 bases at J, with 13 bases between the two ends. Germline CDR1 is SGHTS and CDR2 is YDEGEE. DNA of the CDR3: TGTGCCAGCAGCTTGCCGCAGGGGCCTAGCTACACCTTC. Its translation: CASSLPQGPSYTF.

The gene calls are TRBV7-9 and TRBJ1-6; TRBD1 aligns across 7 bases. Germline values: CDR1 SEHNR, CDR2 FQNEAQ (reference sequence). CDR3 length: 13 amino acids. Trimming at V came to 8 bases and at J to 3 bases, leaving 1 base not matched to a gene. This CDR3 is CASDRDYNSPLHF. CDR3 in DNA: TGTGCCAGCGACAGGGACTATAATTCACCCCTCCACTTT.

This chain uses TRBV11-2 with TRBJ1-2; tentatively, D is TRBD1 (6 bases). Trimming pared 1 base from V and 7 bases from J, leaving 10 bases between. Germline CDR1 reads SGHAT; CDR2 reads FQNNGV. The CDR3 consists of 13 residues. Here the CDR3 reads CASSLVQGGGYTF. The CDR3 bases are TGTGCCAGCAGCTTAGTACAGGGTGGTGGCTACACCTTC.

The chain joins TRBV5-1 to TRBJ1-1; D is uncertain. Germline loops: CDR1 SGHRS, CDR2 YFSETQ. The CDR3 runs to 14 residues. Trimming removed 2 bases from V and 1 base from J, with 9 bases in between. The CDR3 bases are TGCGCCAGCAGCTTCGACACCCCGAACACTGAAGCTTTCTTT. Amino acids: CASSFDTPNTEAFF.

This clone was counted between two and nine times. V and J are TRBV7-2 and TRBJ1-5; 8 nucleotides agree with TRBD1. V was pared by 4 bases and J by 7 bases, with 9 bases of the junction left unmatched. Germline CDR1 is SGHTA and CDR2 is FQGNSA. The CDR3 is made up of 15 amino acids. The CDR3 coding sequence is TGTGCCAGCAGCTCACAGGGGGACCTTCAACAGCCCCAGCATTTT. It translates to CASSSQGDLQQPQHF.

The V and J genes are TRBV7-2 and TRBJ1-4; 7 bases line up with TRBD1. The germline V gene encodes CDR1 SGHTA and CDR2 FQGNSA. J was trimmed by 0 bases and V by 4 bases; bases with no gene match: 8. This CDR3 is built from 17 residues. As DNA, the CDR3 is TGTGCCAGCAGCTCTACATGGACAGGCGCAACTAATGAAAAACTGTTTTTT. This translates into CASSSTWTGATNEKLFF.

V usage is TRBV6-1 and J usage is TRBJ2-7; 9 bases fit TRBD1. CDR1 is MNHNS and CDR2 is SASEGT in the germline V gene. V lost 5 bases to trimming and J lost 5 bases; unmatched junction nucleotides: 4. The CDR3 totals 13 residues. The CDR3 nucleotides are TGTGCCAGCAGTCCGGGACAGGGCGACGAGCAGTACTTC. It codes for CASSPGQGDEQYF.

The chain uses TRBV10-3 and TRBJ2-7, with D possibly TRBD1 on 5 matching bases. The CDR3 is 12 amino acids. V was shortened by 2 bases and J by 6 bases, with 8 bases between the two germline ends. Germline V gives CDR1 ENHRY, CDR2 SYGVKD. The CDR3 DNA sequence: TGTGCCATCAGTGAGACAGGAACCGAGCAGTACTTC. Translating it yields CAISETGTEQYF.